Listed below are T cell receptor beta chains from one sample, sequenced in a study of blood T cell repertoires in COVID-19. The protocol was immunoSEQ multiplex PCR, while the TCRdb copy is restricted to in-frame clones and leaves out a portion. The profile covers 95,000 to 120,000 clones, with approximately 89% appearing a single time and roughly 5% taken by the ten largest. The sample consisted of peripheral blood. The receptors derive from a woman aged 55-70 years with COVID-19, enrolled during active disease. The CDR3 runs from the conserved cysteine through the conserved F or W. The D gene is left open where the match is weak. Size values are once, few and many counts, or a class for expanded clones, and some rows have none.

v_gene: TRBV12-3/TRBV12-4; j_gene: TRBJ2-5; abundance: .; d_gene: .; CDR3aa: CASSFMETQYF; CDR3nt: TGTGCCAGCAGTTTCATGGAGACCCAGTACTTC
v_gene: TRBV28; j_gene: TRBJ1-6; abundance: few; d_gene: .; CDR3aa: CASSLNRSSYNSPLHF; CDR3nt: TGTGCCAGCAGTTTAAACAGGAGCTCCTATAATTCACCCCTCCACTTT
v_gene: TRBV29-1; j_gene: TRBJ2-2; abundance: .; d_gene: TRBD2; CDR3aa: CSVRGLANTGELFF; CDR3nt: TGCAGCGTTAGGGGACTAGCGAACACCGGGGAGCTGTTTTTT
v_gene: TRBV11-2; j_gene: TRBJ2-5; abundance: .; d_gene: TRBD1; CDR3aa: CASSLGQGETQYF; CDR3nt: TGTGCCAGCAGCTTGGGACAGGGGGAGACCCAGTACTTC
v_gene: TRBV5-5; j_gene: TRBJ2-7; abundance: .; d_gene: .; CDR3aa: CASSFSSYEQYF; CDR3nt: TGTGCCAGCAGCTTTAGCTCCTACGAGCAGTACTTC
v_gene: TRBV19; j_gene: TRBJ2-1; abundance: .; d_gene: TRBD1; CDR3aa: CASSLPSTGWVQFF; CDR3nt: TGTGCCAGTAGTTTACCCTCGACAGGGTGGGTGCAGTTCTTC
v_gene: TRBV4-1; j_gene: TRBJ1-1; abundance: .; d_gene: TRBD1; CDR3aa: CASSQVGGQLRAFF; CDR3nt: TGCGCCAGCAGCCAAGTAGGGGGACAGCTGAGAGCTTTCTTT
v_gene: TRBV19; j_gene: TRBJ1-1; abundance: .; d_gene: .; CDR3aa: CASIRQVNTEAFF; CDR3nt: TGTGCCAGTATCCGACAGGTGAACACTGAAGCTTTCTTT
v_gene: TRBV4-3; j_gene: TRBJ2-7; abundance: .; d_gene: .; CDR3aa: CASSQEAAFSYEQYF; CDR3nt: TGCGCCAGCAGCCAAGAGGCGGCCTTCTCCTACGAGCAGTACTTC
v_gene: TRBV6-5; j_gene: TRBJ2-4; abundance: .; d_gene: TRBD1; CDR3aa: CASRLGTGEGNIQYF; CDR3nt: TGTGCCAGCAGGCTCGGGACAGGCGAGGGAAACATTCAGTACTTC
v_gene: TRBV5-1; j_gene: TRBJ2-3; abundance: .; d_gene: TRBD2; CDR3aa: CASSLTAGGPLNTQYF; CDR3nt: TGCGCCAGCAGCTTGACGGCGGGGGGGCCTCTAAATACGCAGTATTTT
v_gene: TRBV27; j_gene: TRBJ1-2; abundance: few; d_gene: .; CDR3aa: CASSLSREDYGYTF; CDR3nt: TGTGCCAGCAGTTTATCGAGAGAAGACTATGGCTACACCTTC
v_gene: TRBV18; j_gene: TRBJ1-1; abundance: .; d_gene: .; CDR3aa: CASSPYLGALSTEAFF; CDR3nt: TGTGCCAGCTCACCATATCTGGGGGCGTTAAGCACTGAAGCTTTCTTT
v_gene: TRBV11-2; j_gene: TRBJ2-5; abundance: .; d_gene: TRBD2; CDR3aa: CASSLEVPSGWETQYF; CDR3nt: TGTGCCAGCAGCTTAGAGGTGCCTAGCGGTTGGGAGACCCAGTACTTC
v_gene: TRBV18; j_gene: TRBJ1-1; abundance: few; d_gene: .; CDR3aa: CASSPPWEAEAFF; CDR3nt: TGTGCCAGCTCACCACCGTGGGAGGCTGAAGCTTTCTTT
v_gene: TRBV5-5; j_gene: TRBJ1-2; abundance: few; d_gene: TRBD1; CDR3aa: CASSSRQGSPDGYTF; CDR3nt: TGTGCCAGCAGCTCCCGACAGGGATCGCCCGATGGCTACACCTTC
v_gene: TRBV11-1; j_gene: TRBJ2-3; abundance: .; d_gene: .; CDR3aa: CASSLSGRDTQYF; CDR3nt: TGTGCCAGCAGCTTATCCGGGAGAGATACGCAGTATTTT
v_gene: TRBV5-4; j_gene: TRBJ1-2; abundance: .; d_gene: TRBD1; CDR3aa: CASSNRDRGRGYTF; CDR3nt: TGTGCCAGCAGTAACCGGGACAGGGGTAGGGGCTACACCTTC
v_gene: TRBV7-2; j_gene: TRBJ1-2; abundance: .; d_gene: TRBD1; CDR3aa: CASSLAAQGARGYTF; CDR3nt: TGTGCCAGCAGCTTAGCGGCCCAGGGGGCGCGTGGCTACACCTTC
v_gene: TRBV13; j_gene: TRBJ2-5; abundance: .; d_gene: TRBD1; CDR3aa: CASSLTGAQETQYF; CDR3nt: TGTGCCAGCAGCTTGACAGGGGCCCAAGAGACCCAGTACTTC
v_gene: TRBV7-3; j_gene: TRBJ2-7; abundance: .; d_gene: TRBD2; CDR3aa: CASSPGLDPSYEQYF; CDR3nt: TGTGCCAGCAGCCCGGGACTAGATCCCTCCTACGAGCAGTACTTC
v_gene: TRBV25-1; j_gene: TRBJ1-4; abundance: .; d_gene: TRBD1; CDR3aa: CASGLTGANEKLFF; CDR3nt: TGTGCCAGCGGCCTGACAGGGGCAAATGAAAAACTGTTTTTT
v_gene: TRBV7-9; j_gene: TRBJ1-1; abundance: .; d_gene: TRBD1; CDR3aa: CASSTDRGPRNTEAFF; CDR3nt: TGTGCCAGCAGCACAGACAGGGGGCCCCGAAACACTGAAGCTTTCTTT
v_gene: TRBV9; j_gene: TRBJ2-2; abundance: .; d_gene: .; CDR3aa: CASNRDTGELFF; CDR3nt: TGTGCCAGCAACAGGGACACCGGGGAGCTGTTTTTT
v_gene: TRBV3-1/TRBV3-2; j_gene: TRBJ1-3; abundance: .; d_gene: .; CDR3aa: CASSHLSTSGNTIYF; CDR3nt: TGTGCCAGCAGCCATCTATCCACCTCTGGAAACACCATATATTTT
v_gene: TRBV19; j_gene: TRBJ1-5; abundance: .; d_gene: .; CDR3aa: CASSIEGGSQPQHF; CDR3nt: TGTGCCAGTAGTATAGAGGGGGGATCTCAGCCCCAGCATTTT
v_gene: TRBV7-9; j_gene: TRBJ2-3; abundance: .; d_gene: TRBD2; CDR3aa: CASSLGSGGATDTQYF; CDR3nt: TGTGCCAGCAGCTTAGGTAGCGGGGGGGCCACAGATACGCAGTATTTT
v_gene: TRBV6-5; j_gene: TRBJ1-1; abundance: .; d_gene: .; CDR3aa: CASSHHRNTEAFF; CDR3nt: TGTGCCAGCAGTCACCACAGGAACACTGAAGCTTTCTTT
v_gene: TRBV11-2; j_gene: TRBJ2-7; abundance: .; d_gene: TRBD2; CDR3aa: CASSLDSGGDYEQYF; CDR3nt: TGTGCCAGCAGCTTAGATAGCGGGGGGGACTACGAGCAGTACTTC
v_gene: TRBV4-3; j_gene: TRBJ1-4; abundance: .; d_gene: .; CDR3aa: CASSQTQNEKLFF; CDR3nt: TGCGCCAGCAGCCAAACCCAGAATGAAAAACTGTTTTTT
v_gene: TRBV7-9; j_gene: TRBJ1-3; abundance: .; d_gene: TRBD1; CDR3aa: CASSEGTGEFAGNTIYF; CDR3nt: TGTGCCAGCAGCGAAGGGACAGGGGAGTTCGCTGGAAACACCATATATTTT
v_gene: TRBV18; j_gene: TRBJ1-1; abundance: .; d_gene: .; CDR3aa: CASSTLDSMNTEAFF; CDR3nt: TGTGCCAGCTCAACCCTGGACAGCATGAACACTGAAGCTTTCTTT
v_gene: TRBV4-2; j_gene: TRBJ2-4; abundance: few; d_gene: TRBD2; CDR3aa: CASSQEASGGARNIQYF; CDR3nt: TGTGCCAGCAGCCAAGAGGCTAGCGGGGGGGCCCGAAACATTCAGTACTTC
v_gene: TRBV5-6; j_gene: TRBJ1-2; abundance: .; d_gene: .; CDR3aa: CASSPGLGYGYTF; CDR3nt: TGTGCCAGCAGTCCAGGCTTAGGCTATGGCTACACCTTC
v_gene: TRBV5-4; j_gene: TRBJ2-3; abundance: .; d_gene: TRBD2; CDR3aa: CASSLMTSRSTDTQYF; CDR3nt: TGTGCCAGCAGCTTGATGACTAGCAGAAGCACAGATACGCAGTATTTT
v_gene: TRBV3-1/TRBV3-2; j_gene: TRBJ1-1; abundance: .; d_gene: TRBD1; CDR3aa: CASRGQGGTEAFF; CDR3nt: TGTGCCAGCAGAGGACAGGGTGGGACTGAAGCTTTCTTT
v_gene: TRBV4-1; j_gene: TRBJ2-3; abundance: .; d_gene: TRBD1; CDR3aa: CASSQEPSTGGQDTQYF; CDR3nt: TGCGCCAGCAGCCAAGAACCCAGCACAGGGGGCCAAGATACGCAGTATTTT
v_gene: TRBV10-1; j_gene: TRBJ1-2; abundance: medium-sized; d_gene: TRBD1; CDR3aa: CASNSGTGSYGYTF; CDR3nt: TGCGCCAGCAATTCCGGGACAGGGTCCTATGGCTACACCTTC
v_gene: TRBV5-8; j_gene: TRBJ1-4; abundance: .; d_gene: TRBD1; CDR3aa: CASSPGQGREKLFF; CDR3nt: TGTGCCAGCAGCCCTGGACAGGGGAGGGAAAAACTGTTTTTT
v_gene: TRBV9; j_gene: TRBJ2-1; abundance: .; d_gene: .; CDR3aa: CASSDVGGQVLYNEQFF; CDR3nt: TGTGCCAGCAGCGACGTTGGGGGCCAGGTTCTCTACAATGAGCAGTTCTTC
v_gene: TRBV4-1; j_gene: TRBJ1-2; abundance: .; d_gene: TRBD1; CDR3aa: CASSQKQGAHGYTF; CDR3nt: TGCGCCAGCAGCCAAAAACAGGGGGCGCATGGCTACACCTTC
v_gene: TRBV18; j_gene: TRBJ2-1; abundance: .; d_gene: .; CDR3aa: CASSQFRGSYNEQFF; CDR3nt: TGTGCCAGCTCACAATTCAGAGGCTCCTACAATGAGCAGTTCTTC
v_gene: TRBV12-3/TRBV12-4; j_gene: TRBJ1-2; abundance: .; d_gene: TRBD1; CDR3aa: CASILDRVDGYTF; CDR3nt: TGTGCCAGCATCCTAGACAGGGTCGATGGCTACACCTTC
v_gene: TRBV15; j_gene: TRBJ1-1; abundance: .; d_gene: .; CDR3aa: CATSRDRTQAQAFF; CDR3nt: TGTGCCACCAGCAGAGATAGGACACAGGCTCAAGCTTTCTTT
v_gene: TRBV4-3; j_gene: TRBJ1-1; abundance: .; d_gene: .; CDR3aa: CASSQDLGGGTEAFF; CDR3nt: TGCGCCAGCAGCCAAGATCTCGGGGGTGGCACTGAAGCTTTCTTT
v_gene: TRBV6-1; j_gene: TRBJ1-4; abundance: .; d_gene: .; CDR3aa: CASSERQWLEKLFF; CDR3nt: TGTGCCAGCAGTGAACGACAGTGGCTGGAAAAACTGTTTTTT
v_gene: TRBV29-1; j_gene: TRBJ1-2; abundance: .; d_gene: TRBD1; CDR3aa: CSVEGFPGTGPLNNYGYTF; CDR3nt: TGCAGCGTTGAAGGGTTTCCCGGGACAGGGCCTCTAAATAACTATGGCTACACCTTC
v_gene: TRBV7-2; j_gene: TRBJ2-5; abundance: few; d_gene: TRBD2; CDR3aa: CASSMSGGVQTQYF; CDR3nt: TGTGCCAGCAGTATGAGCGGGGGGGTTCAGACCCAGTACTTC
v_gene: TRBV19; j_gene: TRBJ1-3; abundance: .; d_gene: TRBD1; CDR3aa: CATQDRADSGNTIYF; CDR3nt: TGTGCCACCCAGGACAGGGCCGACTCTGGAAACACCATATATTTT
v_gene: TRBV16; j_gene: TRBJ2-3; abundance: .; d_gene: TRBD1; CDR3aa: CASSNPGQGGTDTQYF; CDR3nt: TGTGCCAGCAGCAACCCGGGACAGGGCGGCACAGATACGCAGTATTTT
v_gene: TRBV4-1; j_gene: TRBJ1-3; abundance: .; d_gene: .; CDR3aa: CASSQDPASGNTIYF; CDR3nt: TGCGCCAGCAGCCAAGATCCCGCGTCTGGAAACACCATATATTTT
v_gene: TRBV11-2; j_gene: TRBJ1-6; abundance: .; d_gene: .; CDR3aa: CASTAQGGGSPLHF; CDR3nt: TGTGCCAGCACCGCACAGGGTGGGGGATCACCCCTCCACTTT
v_gene: TRBV3-1/TRBV3-2; j_gene: TRBJ1-2; abundance: .; d_gene: TRBD1; CDR3aa: CASSPLGQGSGDGYTF; CDR3nt: TGTGCCAGCAGCCCCCTTGGACAGGGGTCAGGGGATGGCTACACCTTC
v_gene: TRBV11-1; j_gene: TRBJ1-6; abundance: .; d_gene: TRBD1; CDR3aa: CASSSERQGTNSPLHF; CDR3nt: TGTGCCAGCAGCTCTGAACGACAGGGGACAAATTCACCCCTCCACTTT